A single T cell receptor beta chain is shown here with its context. Its antigen is not known. The sample belongs to a study of cytomegalovirus exposure and HLA in healthy donors. Overall study results and limits: Diagnosis of cytomegalovirus status made by the classifier reportedly showed high specificity and sensitivity. Some TCR beta chains (around 180 of them) were listed as cytomegalovirus-associated. The CMV antigen specificity of three CMV-associated chains was confirmed through in vitro analysis.

The V gene's germline CDR1 is MNHEY and CDR2 SVGAGI. Between the trimmed V and J ends, which lost 4 bases and 3 bases, there was a span of 16 bases. The CDR3 sequence is 15 residues long. Generated by immunoSEQ multiplex PCR, the TCRdb table keeps only in-frame clones and is missing some. The table includes some 83,000 clones, approximately 93% detected once. Input material: PBMCs. This sequence was found in a woman aged 18-29 years in good health and CMV-seropositive. The V call is TRBV6-5, the J call TRBJ2-7, with D uncertain. The CDR3 DNA reads as TGTGCCAGCAGTTGGGCCGGCACAGCTTACTACGAGCAGTACTTC. It yields the protein CASSWAGTAYYEQYF.